Given below is one T cell receptor beta chain in context. Its cognate antigen is unknown. The sample originates from a study of cytomegalovirus exposure and HLA in healthy donors. As for the study in general: The same platform was used for the approximately 120 validation repertoires as for the roughly 670 first-cohort repertoires, as reported in a later analysis. General observations from the study: The classifier was said to identify cytomegalovirus status with high specificity and sensitivity. Under in vitro conditions, three CMV-associated chains were confirmed as specific for CMV antigens.

The CDR3 runs 15 residues. Germline V CDR1 and CDR2: ENHRY, SYGVKD. The trim removed 8 bases at V and 4 bases at J, leaving 8 bases unmatched. TCRdb's copy holds only in-frame clones and misses some; the assay was immunoSEQ multiplex PCR. There are about 56,000 clones in the sample; approximately 92% occur only once, and roughly 15% lies in the top ten. The chain carries TRBV10-3 and TRBJ2-1; 10 positions match TRBD2. Sequences were obtained from PBMCs. This sequence originates from a woman between 18 and 29 years old in good health and CMV-seronegative. CDR3: CAISPGTSDYNEQFF. Here the CDR3 DNA reads TGTGCCATCTCCCCCGGGACTAGCGATTACAATGAGCAGTTCTTC.